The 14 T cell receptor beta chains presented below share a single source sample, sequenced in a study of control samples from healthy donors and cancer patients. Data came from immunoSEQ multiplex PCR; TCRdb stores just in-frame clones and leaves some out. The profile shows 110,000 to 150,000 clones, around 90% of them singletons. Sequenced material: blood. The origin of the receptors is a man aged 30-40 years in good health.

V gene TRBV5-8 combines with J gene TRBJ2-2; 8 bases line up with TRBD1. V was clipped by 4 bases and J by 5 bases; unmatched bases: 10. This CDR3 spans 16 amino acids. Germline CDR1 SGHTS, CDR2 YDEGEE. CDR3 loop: CASSRDRTFRTGELFF. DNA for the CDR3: TGTGCCAGCAGCCGGGACAGGACTTTCCGGACCGGGGAGCTGTTTTTT.

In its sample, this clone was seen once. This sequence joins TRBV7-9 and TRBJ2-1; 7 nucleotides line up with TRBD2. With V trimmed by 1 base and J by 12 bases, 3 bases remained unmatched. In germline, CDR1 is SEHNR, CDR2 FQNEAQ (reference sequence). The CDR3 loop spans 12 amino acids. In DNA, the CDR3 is TGTGCCAGCAGCTTAGAGCGGGGTCCGCAGTTCTTC. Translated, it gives CASSLERGPQFF. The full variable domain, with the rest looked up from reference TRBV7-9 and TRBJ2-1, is DTGVSQNPRHKITKRGQNVTFRCDPISEHNRLYWYRQTLGQGPEFLTYFQNEAQLEKSRLLSDRFSAERPKGSFSTLEIQRTEQGDSAMYLCASSLERGPQFFGPGTRLTVL.

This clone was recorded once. The CDR3 DNA is TGTGCCAGCGGACCTCGCACTAGCGGGAACTACGAGCAGTACTTC. This sequence encodes CASGPRTSGNYEQYF. The chain joins TRBV25-1 to TRBJ2-7, with 10 bases matching TRBD2. The V gene end was trimmed by 8 bases and the J gene end by 3 bases; junction bases not matched to a gene: 10. Germline CDR1 MGHDK, CDR2 SYGVNS. This CDR3 region has 15 residues.

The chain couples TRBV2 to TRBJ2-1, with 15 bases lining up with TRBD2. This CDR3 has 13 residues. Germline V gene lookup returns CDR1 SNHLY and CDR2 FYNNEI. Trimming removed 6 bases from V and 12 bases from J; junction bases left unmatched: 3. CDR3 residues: CASREGLAGGQFF. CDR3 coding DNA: TGTGCCAGCAGAGAGGGACTAGCGGGAGGGCAGTTCTTC.

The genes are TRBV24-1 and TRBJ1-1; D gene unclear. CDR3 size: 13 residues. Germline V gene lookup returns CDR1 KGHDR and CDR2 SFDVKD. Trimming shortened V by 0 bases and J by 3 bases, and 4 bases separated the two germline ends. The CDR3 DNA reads TGTGCCACCAGTGATTTGACAGACACTGAAGCTTTCTTT. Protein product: CATSDLTDTEAFF.

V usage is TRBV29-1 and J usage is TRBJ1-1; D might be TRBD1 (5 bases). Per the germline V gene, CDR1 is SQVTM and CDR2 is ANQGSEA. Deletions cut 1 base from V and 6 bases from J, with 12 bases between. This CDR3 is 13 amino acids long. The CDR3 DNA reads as TGCAGCGTTGAAGGAACACAAGGGGCTGAAGCTTTCTTT. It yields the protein CSVEGTQGAEAFF. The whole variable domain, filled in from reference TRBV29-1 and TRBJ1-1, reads SAVISQKPSRDICQRGTSLTIQCQVDSQVTMMFWYRQQPGQSLTLIATANQGSEATYESGFVIDKFPISRPNLTFSTLTVSNMSPEDSSIYLCSVEGTQGAEAFFGQGTRLTVV.

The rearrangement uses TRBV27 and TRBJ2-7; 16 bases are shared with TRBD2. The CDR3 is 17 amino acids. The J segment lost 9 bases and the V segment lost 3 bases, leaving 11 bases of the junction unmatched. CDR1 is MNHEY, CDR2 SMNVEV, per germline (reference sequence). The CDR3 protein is CASSFASGLAGGRRQYF. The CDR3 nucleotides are TGTGCCAGCAGTTTTGCGTCGGGACTAGCGGGGGGGCGGCGGCAGTACTTC.

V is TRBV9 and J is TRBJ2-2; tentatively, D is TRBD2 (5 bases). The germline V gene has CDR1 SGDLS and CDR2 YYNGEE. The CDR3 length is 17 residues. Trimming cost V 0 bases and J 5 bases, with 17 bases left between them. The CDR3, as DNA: TGTGCCAGCAGCGTAGCTTTGACTACCCCGGGGACCGGGGAGCTGTTTTTT. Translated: CASSVALTTPGTGELFF.

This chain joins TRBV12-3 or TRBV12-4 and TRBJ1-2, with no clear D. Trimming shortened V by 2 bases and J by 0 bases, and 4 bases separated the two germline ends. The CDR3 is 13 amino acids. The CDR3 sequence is CASSLSTNYGYTF. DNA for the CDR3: TGTGCCAGCAGTTTAAGTACTAACTATGGCTACACCTTC.

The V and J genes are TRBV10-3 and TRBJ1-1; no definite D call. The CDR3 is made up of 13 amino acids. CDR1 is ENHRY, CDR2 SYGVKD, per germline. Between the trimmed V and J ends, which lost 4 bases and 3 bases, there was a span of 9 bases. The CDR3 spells CAISGVMDTEAFF. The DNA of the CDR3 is TGTGCCATCAGTGGGGTTATGGACACTGAAGCTTTCTTT.

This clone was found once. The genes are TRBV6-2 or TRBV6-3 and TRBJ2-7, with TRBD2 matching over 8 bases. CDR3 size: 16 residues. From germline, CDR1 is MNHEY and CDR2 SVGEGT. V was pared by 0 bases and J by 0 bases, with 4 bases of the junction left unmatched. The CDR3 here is CASSYSRLASSYEQYF. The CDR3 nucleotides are TGTGCCAGCAGTTACTCCCGACTAGCGAGCTCCTACGAGCAGTACTTC.

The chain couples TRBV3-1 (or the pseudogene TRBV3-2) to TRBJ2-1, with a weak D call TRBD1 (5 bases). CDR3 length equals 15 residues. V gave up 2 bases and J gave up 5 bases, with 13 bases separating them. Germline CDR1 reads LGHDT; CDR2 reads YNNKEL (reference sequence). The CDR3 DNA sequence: TGTGCCAGCAGCCAAACAGGTGACAAGGACAATGAGCAGTTCTTC. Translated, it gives CASSQTGDKDNEQFF.

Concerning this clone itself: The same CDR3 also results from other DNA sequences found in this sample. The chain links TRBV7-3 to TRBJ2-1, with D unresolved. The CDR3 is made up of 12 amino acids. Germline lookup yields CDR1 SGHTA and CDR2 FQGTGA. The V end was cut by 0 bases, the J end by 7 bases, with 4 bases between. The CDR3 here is CASSLTGNEQFF. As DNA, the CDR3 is TGTGCCAGCAGCTTAACAGGTAATGAGCAGTTCTTC.

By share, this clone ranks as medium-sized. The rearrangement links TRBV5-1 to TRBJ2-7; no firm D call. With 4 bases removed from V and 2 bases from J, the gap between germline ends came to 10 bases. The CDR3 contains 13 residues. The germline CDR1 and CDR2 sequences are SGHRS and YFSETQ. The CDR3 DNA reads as TGCGCCAGCAGCCCGGACCCCCCCTACGAGCAGTACTTC. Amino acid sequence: CASSPDPPYEQYF.